This T cell receptor beta chain was observed in a study of T cells in Graves' hyperthyroidism and ophthalmopathy. This clonotype was observed a handful of times. Its cognate antigen is unknown. V was shortened by 7 bases and J by 4 bases, with 18 bases between the two germline ends. This CDR3 comprises 15 residues. From germline, CDR1 is MNHNS and CDR2 SASEGT. Study-wide points: Ophthalmopathy, which appeared later, was predicted by the model a median around 6.9 months before onset. Blood held most thyroid clonotypes expanded above 0.001 frequency.

Any patient presenting with uncontrolled infection, other autoimmune disease, pregnancy or lactation was left out. The blood was taken when hyperthyroidism was first diagnosed, before any ophthalmopathy symptoms showed up. What was amplified from RNA transcripts were TCR beta CDR3 regions. Using the HTBI primer set, a first-round RT-PCR was run on the TCR CDR3. TCRdb redid the calling of the multiplex PCR reads with MiXCR, one entry per CDR3 protein. The data show about 380,000 distinct CDR3 sequences, roughly 12% seen once. The clonotype originates from a young man with Graves' hyperthyroidism that later progressed to Graves' ophthalmopathy. Sample: blood. The V and J genes are TRBV6-1 and TRBJ2-3; D is uncertain. CDR3 sequence reads: CASTTLYGFADTQYF. In DNA, the CDR3 is TGTGCCAGCACCACCCTTTATGGTTTTGCAGATACGCAGTATTTT.